The present T cell receptor (beta chain) was sequenced within a study of cytomegalovirus exposure and HLA in healthy donors. This clone has only one observation. Its antigen is not known. Findings and limits, study-wide: Reportedly, cytomegalovirus status was diagnosed with high sensitivity and specificity. The authors enumerated over 150 TCR beta chains as linked to cytomegalovirus. The CMV antigen specificity of a few CMV-associated chains was confirmed through in vitro analysis.

Sequenced by immunoSEQ multiplex PCR; TCRdb stores in-frame clones only, minus some. The table has some 240,000 clones, around 86% seen once. V gave up 3 bases and J gave up 7 bases, with 10 bases separating them. The CDR3 runs 13 residues. CDR1 MRHNA and CDR2 SNTAGT come from the germline V gene. This TCR came from a woman between 25 and 40 years old in good health and CMV-seropositive. The specimen was PBMCs. The genes are TRBV6-4 and TRBJ2-1; tentative D call: TRBD2 (6 bases). The CDR3 region is CASSDFGGNEQFF. The DNA of the CDR3 is TGTGCCAGCAGTGATTTTGGGGGGAATGAGCAGTTCTTC.